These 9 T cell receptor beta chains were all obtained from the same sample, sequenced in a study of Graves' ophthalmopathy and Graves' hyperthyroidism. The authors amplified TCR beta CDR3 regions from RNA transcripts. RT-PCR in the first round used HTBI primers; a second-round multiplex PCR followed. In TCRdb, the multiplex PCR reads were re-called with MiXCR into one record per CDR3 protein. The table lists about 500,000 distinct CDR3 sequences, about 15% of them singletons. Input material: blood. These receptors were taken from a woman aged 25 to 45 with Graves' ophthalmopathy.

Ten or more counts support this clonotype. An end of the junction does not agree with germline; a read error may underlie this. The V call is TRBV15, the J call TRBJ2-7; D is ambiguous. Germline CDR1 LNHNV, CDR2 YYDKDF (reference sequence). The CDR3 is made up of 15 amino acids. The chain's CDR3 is CATSRGDAGIYGQYF. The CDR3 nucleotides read TGTGCCACCAGCAGAGGTGACGCTGGTATCTACGGGCAGTACTTC.

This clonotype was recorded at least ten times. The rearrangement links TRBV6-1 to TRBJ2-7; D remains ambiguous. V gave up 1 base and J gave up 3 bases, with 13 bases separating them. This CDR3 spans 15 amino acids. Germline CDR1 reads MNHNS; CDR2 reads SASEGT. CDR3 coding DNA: TGTGCCAGCAGTGAAGGTAGGGCAGACATCTACGAGCAGTACTTC. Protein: CASSEGRADIYEQYF.

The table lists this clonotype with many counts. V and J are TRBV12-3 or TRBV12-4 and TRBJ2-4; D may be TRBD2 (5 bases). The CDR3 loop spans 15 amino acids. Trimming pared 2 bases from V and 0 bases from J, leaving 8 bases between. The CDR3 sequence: CASSLRELAKNIQYF. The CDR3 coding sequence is TGTGCCAGCAGTTTACGGGAACTAGCCAAAAACATTCAGTACTTC.

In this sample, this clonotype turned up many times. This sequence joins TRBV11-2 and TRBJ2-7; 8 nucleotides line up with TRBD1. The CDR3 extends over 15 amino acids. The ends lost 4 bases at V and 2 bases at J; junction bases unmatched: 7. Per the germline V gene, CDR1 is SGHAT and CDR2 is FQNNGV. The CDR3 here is CASSSIRDRPYEQYF. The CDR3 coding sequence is TGTGCCAGCAGCTCAATCCGGGACAGGCCCTACGAGCAGTACTTC.

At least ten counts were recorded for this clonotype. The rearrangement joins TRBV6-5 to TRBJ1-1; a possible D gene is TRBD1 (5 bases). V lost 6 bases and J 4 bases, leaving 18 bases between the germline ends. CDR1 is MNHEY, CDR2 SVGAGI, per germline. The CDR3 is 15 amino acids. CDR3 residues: CASRKLQGEGTEAFF. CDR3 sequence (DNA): TGTGCCAGCAGAAAACTTCAGGGAGAGGGCACTGAAGCTTTCTTT.

The CDR3 DNA is TGTGCCAGCAGCTTACCGGCGGGAGGTCTCACGACCGGGGAGCTGTTTTTT. Protein sequence: CASSLPAGGLTTGELFF. The rearrangement links TRBV7-3 to TRBJ2-2; 8 nucleotides align to TRBD2. CDR1 and CDR2 (germline): SGHTA, FQGTGA. With 2 bases clipped from V and 5 bases from J, the junction kept 10 bases outside the gene matches. CDR3 length: 17 residues. Supplemented by reference TRBV7-3 and TRBJ2-2, the full variable domain reads GAGVSQTPSNKVTEKGKYVELRCDPISGHTALYWYRQSLGQGPEFLIYFQGTGAADDSGLPNDRFFAVRPEGSVSTLKIQRTERGDSAVYLCASSLPAGGLTTGELFFGEGSRLTVL.

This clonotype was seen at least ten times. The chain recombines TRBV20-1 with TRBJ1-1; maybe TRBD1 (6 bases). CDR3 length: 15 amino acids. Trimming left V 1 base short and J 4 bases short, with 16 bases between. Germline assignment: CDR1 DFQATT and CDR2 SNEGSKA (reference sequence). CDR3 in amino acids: CSARAITTGSTEAFF. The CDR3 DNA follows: TGCAGTGCTAGAGCAATAACTACAGGGTCCACTGAAGCTTTCTTT.

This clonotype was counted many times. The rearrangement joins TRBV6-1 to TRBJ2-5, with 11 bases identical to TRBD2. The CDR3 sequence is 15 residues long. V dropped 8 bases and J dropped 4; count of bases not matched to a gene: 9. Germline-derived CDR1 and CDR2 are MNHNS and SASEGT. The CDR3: CASALAGGVVETQYF. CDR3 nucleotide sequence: TGTGCCAGCGCCCTAGCGGGAGGTGTGGTAGAGACCCAGTACTTC.

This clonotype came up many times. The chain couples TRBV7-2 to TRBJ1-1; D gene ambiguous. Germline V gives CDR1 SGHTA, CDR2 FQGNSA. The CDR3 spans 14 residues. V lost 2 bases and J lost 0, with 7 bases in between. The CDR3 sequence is CASSLHLMNTEAFF. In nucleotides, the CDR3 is TGTGCCAGCAGCTTACACCTCATGAACACTGAAGCTTTCTTT.